This is a list of T cell receptor beta chains from one sample in a study of blood T cell repertoires in COVID-19. Clones were sequenced by immunoSEQ multiplex PCR, and TCRdb holds only the in-frame ones, with some missing. The sample has over 200,000 clones; around 87% are singletons. The material sequenced was PBMCs or T cells enriched from blood (not recorded which). All receptors come from a man aged 30-40 years who had been exposed to COVID-19. Both conserved end residues are part of each CDR3. A D gene is named only where the DNA matches it firmly.

D gene: -; J gene: TRBJ1-1; V gene: TRBV23-1; CDR3 DNA: TGCGCCAGCAGTCAAGAGACCAGGGTCCTGGGCACTGAAGCTTTCTTT; CDR3 protein: CASSQETRVLGTEAFF
D gene: -; J gene: TRBJ2-1; V gene: TRBV19; CDR3 DNA: TGTGCCAGTAGTATAATCCTTACCGGGACTGGGGACAATGAGCAGTTCTTC; CDR3 protein: CASSIILTGTGDNEQFF
D gene: -; J gene: TRBJ1-2; V gene: TRBV5-6; CDR3 DNA: TGTGCCAGCAGCTTGGTTCAGGGTGGCTATGGCTACACCTTC; CDR3 protein: CASSLVQGGYGYTF
D gene: -; J gene: TRBJ1-5; V gene: TRBV7-8; CDR3 DNA: TGTGCCAGCAGCTTAGAGTCGGGGGGGGCAAGACAGCCCCAGCATTTT; CDR3 protein: CASSLESGGARQPQHF
D gene: -; J gene: TRBJ1-1; V gene: TRBV27; CDR3 DNA: TGTGCCAGCAGGGTGTGGGGGGGCAACACTGAAGCTTTCTTT; CDR3 protein: CASRVWGGNTEAFF
D gene: -; J gene: TRBJ1-5; V gene: TRBV19; CDR3 DNA: TGTGCCAGTAGTACATCCAGGGGCGCCAAGGGCAATCAGCCCCAGCATTTT; CDR3 protein: CASSTSRGAKGNQPQHF
D gene: -; J gene: TRBJ2-7; V gene: TRBV19; CDR3 DNA: TGTGCCAGTAGTCAGGAGCAGGGTTCCTACGAGCAGTACTTC; CDR3 protein: CASSQEQGSYEQYF
D gene: TRBD1; J gene: TRBJ2-3; V gene: TRBV11-3; CDR3 DNA: TGTGCCAGCAGCGGGGGACAGGGGCCTTCGGATGATCAGTATTTT; CDR3 protein: CASSGGQGPSDDQYF
D gene: -; J gene: TRBJ1-5; V gene: TRBV19; CDR3 DNA: TGTGCCAGTAGTATCCAGGTAACCTATCAGCCCCAGCATTTT; CDR3 protein: CASSIQVTYQPQHF
D gene: TRBD1; J gene: TRBJ2-3; V gene: TRBV6-2/TRBV6-3; CDR3 DNA: TGTGCCAGCAGTACCAGGGGGCGCGGGGCAGATACGCAGTATTTT; CDR3 protein: CASSTRGRGADTQYF
D gene: -; J gene: TRBJ1-2; V gene: TRBV5-1; CDR3 DNA: TGCGCCAGCAGCTTGGATTTTAGGGTCGGGATCTATGGCTACACCTTC; CDR3 protein: CASSLDFRVGIYGYTF
D gene: -; J gene: TRBJ1-3; V gene: TRBV5-4; CDR3 DNA: TGTGCCAGCAGCTTGGAGGCCAGGGCAGGGTCTGGAAACACCATATATTTT; CDR3 protein: CASSLEARAGSGNTIYF
D gene: -; J gene: TRBJ2-3; V gene: TRBV7-9; CDR3 DNA: TGTGCCAGCAGCCCCAGCTCGGGAAGCACAGATACGCAGTATTTT; CDR3 protein: CASSPSSGSTDTQYF